This T cell receptor (beta chain) was profiled in a study of OX40 agonist ivuxolimab in advanced cancers. Study-level information: Clinicians treated patients with ivuxolimab, an agonistic anti-OX40 (CD134) antibody.

Study-level results: Compared with others, partial responders at 0.1-3.0 mg/kg displayed clonal expansion among the lowest. Relative to CD4+ cells, CD8+ T cells on average had more expanded clones.

The protocol was immunoSEQ multiplex PCR, while the TCRdb copy is restricted to in-frame clones and leaves out a portion. Of around 72,000 clones listed, 80% to 90% are singletons. Trimming removed 3 bases at V and 10 bases at J, with 7 bases between. Per germline, CDR1 SGHTA and CDR2 FQGTGA. The CDR3 contains 11 residues. Details on this clone: Its antigen is currently unknown.

The receptor comes from an adult with an advanced solid tumor such as melanoma, head and neck, liver or kidney cancer. The specimen comprised CD4+ or CD8+ T cells sorted from blood, sampled in a trial of the OX40 agonist ivuxolimab. V and J are TRBV7-3 and TRBJ2-1, with a possible D match to TRBD2 (6 bases). The CDR3 reads CASSLGGEQFF. Written as DNA, the CDR3 is TGTGCCAGCAGCTTGGGGGGAGAGCAGTTCTTC.